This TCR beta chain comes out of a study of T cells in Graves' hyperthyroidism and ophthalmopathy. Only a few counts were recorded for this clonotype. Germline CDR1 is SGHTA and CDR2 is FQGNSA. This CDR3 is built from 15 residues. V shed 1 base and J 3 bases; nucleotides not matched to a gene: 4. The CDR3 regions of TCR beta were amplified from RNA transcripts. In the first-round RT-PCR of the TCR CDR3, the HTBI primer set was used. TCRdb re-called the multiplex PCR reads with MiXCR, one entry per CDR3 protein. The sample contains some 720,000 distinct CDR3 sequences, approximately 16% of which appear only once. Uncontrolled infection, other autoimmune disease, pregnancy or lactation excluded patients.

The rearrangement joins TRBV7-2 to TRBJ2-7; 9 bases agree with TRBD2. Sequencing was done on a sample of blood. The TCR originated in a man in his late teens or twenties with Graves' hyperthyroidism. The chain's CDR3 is CASSLDSGSVYEQYF. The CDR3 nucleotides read TGTGCCAGCAGCTTAGATAGCGGGAGTGTCTACGAGCAGTACTTC.